The entry that follows covers one T cell receptor beta chain sequence. CDR3 size: 16 residues. After removal of 0 bases from V and 7 bases from J, the junction contained 7 bases not matched to a gene. CDR1 and CDR2 from the germline V gene are KGHSH and LQKENI. The sample comes from a study of blood T cell repertoires in COVID-19. The method was immunoSEQ multiplex PCR; TCRdb's version includes in-frame clones alone and lacks a portion of them. The top ten hold just under 7% of the sample, which has some 300,000 clones, roughly 88% seen once. Specimen: peripheral blood. The source is a woman younger than 45 who had recovered from COVID-19. The rearrangement uses TRBV18 and TRBJ2-1; 9 bases fit TRBD2. Written as DNA, the CDR3 is TGTGCCAGCTCACCACCGAGTAGCGGGGGTCTGAATGAGCAGTTCTTC. Encoded protein: CASSPPSSGGLNEQFF.